The clone carrying this TCR beta chain was observed a handful of times. Its target is unknown. Per germline, CDR1 DFQATT and CDR2 SNEGSKA (reference sequence). The V end lost 3 bases, the J end lost 5 bases, and 10 bases lay between the germline ends. The CDR3 has 12 residues. This sample was included in a study of CD8 T cells in Susac syndrome. General study results and limits: The study's TCR sequencing and HLA analysis covered a relatively small number of individuals, and the study acknowledged this.

Reverse transcription of roughly 0.5 to 1 ug RNA was carried out with random hexamers. TCR beta CDR3 was amplified by immunoSEQ multiplex PCR. This amplification extended across 54 Vbeta and 13 Jbeta segments. MiXCR, applied by TCRdb to the immunoSEQ multiplex PCR reads, yields one record per CDR3 protein. The data hold about 200,000 distinct CDR3 sequences, with over 90% observed a single time. The authors carried out high-throughput sequencing of TCR beta. They applied it to CD8+ and CD4+ T cells obtained from blood. Material: CD4+ T cells from PBMCs. This chain links TRBV20-1 with TRBJ1-1; D is ambiguous. The TCR was taken from a human donor with multiple sclerosis. For the CDR3, the DNA is TGCAGTGCTAGTCCAGGCCAAACTGAAGCTTTCTTT. This gives the protein CSASPGQTEAFF.